The 15 T cell receptor beta chains presented below share a single source sample, sequenced in a study of spatial heterogeneity in lung cancer (dated by TCRdb to about 2019). What this sample's time point label stands for: sample taken at primary tumor resection. Their antigen targets remain unknown. Results the study describes overall, beyond this receptor: The tumor nonsynonymous mutation count correlated with the number of expanded alpha and beta TCRs within the tumor.

The protocol used for the library was 5' RACE. Sequencer: NextSeq 500. Through fastp at Q25 and MiXCR, TCRdb rebuilt clones from the public reads, retaining in-frame beta chains. Each CDR3 protein appears once, grouped with its most common genes and DNA. The sample contains roughly 7,000 distinct CDR3 sequences, 14% to 15% of them found a single time. The biggest ten clones account for 7% to 9% of the sample. The sequencing here drew on lung tumor tissue, taken at surgery. The receptors were sampled from a female donor with early-stage non-small cell lung cancer.

There are a few counts of this clonotype. The chain couples TRBV29-1 to TRBJ2-3; D is unresolved. This CDR3 has 13 residues. The V gene lost 1 base and the J gene lost 5 bases, with 10 bases spanning the gap. Germline V CDR1 and CDR2: SQVTM, ANQGSEA. The CDR3 is CSVEVNFRDTQYF. CDR3 sequence (DNA): TGCAGCGTTGAAGTGAACTTCCGAGATACGCAGTATTTT.

This clonotype was recorded many times. The V and J genes are TRBV20-1 and TRBJ2-6, with D tentatively TRBD2 (5 bases). Germline CDR1 reads DFQATT; CDR2 reads SNEGSKA (reference sequence). CDR3 length: 15 amino acids. Trimming left V 0 bases short and J 0 bases short, with 6 bases between. As DNA, the CDR3 is TGCAGTGCTAGAGATCGGGGCTCTGGGGCCAACGTCCTGACTTTC. Amino acid sequence: CSARDRGSGANVLTF.

By frequency in the sample, this clonotype is medium-sized. The CDR3 DNA follows: TGCGCCAGCAGCTTCTGGACAGGCCCCGGGGAGCTGTTTTTT. This codes for CASSFWTGPGELFF. The V call is TRBV5-1, the J call TRBJ2-2; 7 positions agree with TRBD1. This CDR3 region has 14 residues. The ends lost 2 bases at V and 6 bases at J; junction bases unmatched: 4. CDR1 is SGHRS and CDR2 is YFSETQ in the germline V gene.

This clonotype counts as medium-sized. The rearrangement links TRBV10-3 to TRBJ2-1; unclear D gene. V lost 4 bases and J lost 4, with 5 bases in between. The CDR3 is made up of 12 amino acids. Germline CDR1 is ENHRY and CDR2 is SYGVKD. The chain's CDR3 is CAISGSYNEQFF. The CDR3 DNA follows: TGTGCCATCAGTGGTAGTTACAATGAGCAGTTCTTC.

This clonotype was seen many times. The CDR3 sequence is CSADPASLEQFF. The CDR3 DNA reads TGCAGTGCTGATCCGGCTAGCCTTGAGCAGTTCTTC. The gene calls are TRBV20-1 and TRBJ2-1; maybe TRBD2 (5 bases). The germline CDR1 and CDR2 sequences are DFQATT and SNEGSKA (reference sequence). The CDR3 runs 12 residues. V lost 5 bases, J lost 9 bases, and 14 bases lay in between.

This clonotype appeared many times. CDR3 coding DNA: TGTGCCAGCAGTTTATCGTCGGGAAATCAGCCCCAGCATTTT. Translated, it gives CASSLSSGNQPQHF. This chain joins TRBV12-3 or TRBV12-4 and TRBJ1-5; D not resolved. V was cut by 2 bases and J by 4 bases, with 9 bases left in between. This CDR3 comprises 14 residues.

Many counts were recorded for this clonotype. V is TRBV18 and J is TRBJ2-1; TRBD1 matches 7 bases. CDR3 length: 13 amino acids. The V gene end was trimmed by 3 bases and the J gene end by 9 bases; junction bases not matched to a gene: 5. Germline V lookup: CDR1 KGHSH, CDR2 LQKENI. The CDR3 here is CASSPRDRGEQFF. Written as DNA, the CDR3 is TGTGCCAGCTCACCTCGGGACAGAGGTGAGCAGTTCTTC.

In its sample, this clonotype was seen many times. The chain recombines TRBV6-5 with TRBJ1-2; perhaps TRBD1 as D (6 bases). Germline V gives CDR1 MNHEY, CDR2 SVGAGI. The CDR3 has 16 residues. The V end was cut by 0 bases, the J end by 1 base, with 12 bases between. CDR3 DNA sequence: TGTGCCAGCAGTTACTCGACGACAGGCCTTAACTATGGCTACACCTTC. This sequence encodes CASSYSTTGLNYGYTF.

This clonotype was observed many times. V gene TRBV10-3 combines with J gene TRBJ1-2, with unresolved D. This CDR3 comprises 15 residues. Germline CDR1 ENHRY, CDR2 SYGVKD. Trimming took off 6 bases at V and 5 bases at J, with 19 bases between the two ends. The CDR3 DNA reads TGTGCCATCAGCCCTGACCTGGGAAGGTCTTATGGCTACACCTTC. This encodes CAISPDLGRSYGYTF.

This clonotype was observed at least ten times. V is TRBV7-9 and J is TRBJ2-3; 11 bases match TRBD2. CDR1 and CDR2 from the germline V gene are SEHNR and FQNEAQ (reference sequence). The trim removed 3 bases at V and 10 bases at J, leaving 9 bases unmatched. CDR3 length: 15 amino acids. CDR3 in DNA: TGTGCCAGCAGCTTCCGGGGTAGCGGGGGGGCCTCGCAGTATTTT. Residues: CASSFRGSGGASQYF. The full variable domain, in which reference TRBV7-9 and TRBJ2-3 provide the parts outside the CDR3, is DTGVSQNPRHKITKRGQNVTFRCDPISEHNRLYWYRQTLGQGPEFLTYFQNEAQLEKSRLLSDRFSAERPKGSFSTLEIQRTEQGDSAMYLCASSFRGSGGASQYFGPGTRLTVL.

J is TRBJ2-7 and V is TRBV28; no clear D gene. Per germline, CDR1 MDHEN and CDR2 SYDVKM. V gave up 5 bases and J gave up 2 bases, with 10 bases separating them. CDR3 length equals 13 residues. CDR3 nucleotide sequence: TGTGCCAGCAGTCTTAATACACCCTACGAGCAGTACTTC. Translation gives CASSLNTPYEQYF. Filled out from reference TRBV28 and TRBJ2-7, the complete variable domain reads DVKVTQSSRYLVKRTGEKVFLECVQDMDHENMFWYRQDPGLGLRLIYFSYDVKMKEKGDIPEGYSVSREKKERFSLILESASTNQTSMYLCASSLNTPYEQYFGPGTRLTVT.

This clonotype was seen at least ten times. CDR3 nucleotides: TGTGCCAGCAGTTACTCCGGGGGGTTTGTTGAGCAGTTCTTC. Translation gives CASSYSGGFVEQFF. V usage is TRBV6-2 or TRBV6-3 and J usage is TRBJ2-1, with 7 bases identical to TRBD2. The CDR3 contains 14 residues. Trimming at V came to 0 bases and at J to 9 bases, leaving 5 bases not matched to a gene. Germline lookup yields CDR1 MNHEY and CDR2 SVGEGT.

The rearrangement links TRBV24-1 to TRBJ2-7; 9 bases are a match to TRBD2. Per the germline V gene, CDR1 is KGHDR and CDR2 is SFDVKD. Germline trimming cut 9 bases from V and 2 bases from J; bases unmatched to any gene: 10. This CDR3 spans 15 amino acids. In DNA, the CDR3 is TGTGCCACCCTTTCCCTGCGGGGGGGACCCTACGAGCAGTACTTC. It is translated as CATLSLRGGPYEQYF.

This clonotype is termed medium-sized (0.01 to 0.1%). The chain links TRBV10-3 to TRBJ2-1; 12 positions agree with TRBD2. V was pared by 0 bases and J by 4 bases, with 7 bases of the junction left unmatched. The CDR3 sequence is 18 residues long. CDR1 is ENHRY, CDR2 SYGVKD, per germline. The CDR3 sequence: CAISESLGTSGLYNEQFF. Here the CDR3 DNA reads TGTGCCATCAGTGAGTCGCTTGGGACTAGCGGGCTTTACAATGAGCAGTTCTTC.

In this sample, this clonotype turned up many times. The rearrangement joins TRBV7-2 to TRBJ2-7; D remains ambiguous. The V gene lost 0 bases and the J gene lost 0 bases, with 15 bases spanning the gap. The CDR3 is 17 residues long. The germline V gene has CDR1 SGHTA and CDR2 FQGNSA. CDR3 in DNA: TGTGCCAGCAGCTTAGCCCCAGTGGGATCAAGCTCCTACGAGCAGTACTTC. It translates to CASSLAPVGSSSYEQYF.